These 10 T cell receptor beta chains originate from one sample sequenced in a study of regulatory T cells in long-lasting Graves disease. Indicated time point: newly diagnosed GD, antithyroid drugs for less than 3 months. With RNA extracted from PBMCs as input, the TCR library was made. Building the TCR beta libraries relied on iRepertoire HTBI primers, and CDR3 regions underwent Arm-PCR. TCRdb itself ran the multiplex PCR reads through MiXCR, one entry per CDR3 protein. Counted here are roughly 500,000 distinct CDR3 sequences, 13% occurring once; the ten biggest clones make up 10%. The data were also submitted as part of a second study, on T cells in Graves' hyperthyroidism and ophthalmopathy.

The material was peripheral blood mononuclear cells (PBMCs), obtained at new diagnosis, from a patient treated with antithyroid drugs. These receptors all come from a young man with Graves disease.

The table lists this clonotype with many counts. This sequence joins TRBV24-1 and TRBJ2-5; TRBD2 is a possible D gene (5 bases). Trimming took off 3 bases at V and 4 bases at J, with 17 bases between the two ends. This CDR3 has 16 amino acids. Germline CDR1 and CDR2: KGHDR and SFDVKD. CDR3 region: CATSDRVGVARETQYF. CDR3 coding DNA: TGTGCCACCAGTGATCGCGTCGGGGTGGCCCGAGAGACCCAGTACTTC.

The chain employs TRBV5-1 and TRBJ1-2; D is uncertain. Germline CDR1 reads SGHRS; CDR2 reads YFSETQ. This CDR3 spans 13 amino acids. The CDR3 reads CTNSLSTNYGYTF. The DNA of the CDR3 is TGCACCAACAGCTTGTCAACTAACTATGGCTACACCTTC.

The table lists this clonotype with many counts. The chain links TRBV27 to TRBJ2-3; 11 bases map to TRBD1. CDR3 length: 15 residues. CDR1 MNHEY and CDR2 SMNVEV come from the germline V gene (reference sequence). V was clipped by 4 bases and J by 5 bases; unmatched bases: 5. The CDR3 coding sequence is TGTGCCAGCAGTTCGGACAGGGGGCGCCAAGATACGCAGTATTTT. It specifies CASSSDRGRQDTQYF.

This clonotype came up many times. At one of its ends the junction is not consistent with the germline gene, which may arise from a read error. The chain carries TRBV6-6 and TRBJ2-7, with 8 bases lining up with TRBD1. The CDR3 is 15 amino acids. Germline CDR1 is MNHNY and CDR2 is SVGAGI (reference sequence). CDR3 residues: CASSYSDRATYEQYF. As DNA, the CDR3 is TGTGCCAGCAGCTACTCGGACAGGGCAACCTACGAGCAGTACTTC.

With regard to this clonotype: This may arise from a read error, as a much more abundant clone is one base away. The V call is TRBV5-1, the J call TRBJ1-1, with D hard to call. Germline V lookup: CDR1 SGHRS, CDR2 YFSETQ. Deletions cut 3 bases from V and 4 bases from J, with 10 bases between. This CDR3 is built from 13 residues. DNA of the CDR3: TGCGCCAGCAGCTCCCGTTCATCCACTGAAGCTTTCTTT. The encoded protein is CASSSRSSTEAFF.

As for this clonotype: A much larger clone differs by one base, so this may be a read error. The CDR3 DNA follows: TGTGTCAGCAGCCTACTACGACAGGGTGTTTTGAACACTGAAGCTTTCTTT. It yields the protein CVSSLLRQGVLNTEAFF. The chain joins TRBV11-2 to TRBJ1-1; 7 nucleotides match TRBD1. CDR3 length: 17 residues. The germline V gene encodes CDR1 SGHAT and CDR2 FQNNGV.

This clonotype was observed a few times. The CDR3 loop reads CASSYGGAGMNEQFF. CDR3 bases: TGTGCCAGCAGTTACGGGGGGGCCGGGATGAATGAGCAGTTCTTC. The chain links TRBV6-5 to TRBJ2-1, with D tentatively TRBD2 (7 bases). CDR3 length equals 15 residues. Trimming stripped 2 bases from V and 7 bases from J, with 15 bases between. Germline CDR1 reads MNHEY; CDR2 reads SVGAGI.

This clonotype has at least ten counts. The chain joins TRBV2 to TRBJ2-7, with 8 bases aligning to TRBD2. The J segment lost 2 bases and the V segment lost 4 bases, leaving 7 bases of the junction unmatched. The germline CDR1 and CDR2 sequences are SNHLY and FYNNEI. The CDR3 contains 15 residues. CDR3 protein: CASSASAGGAYEQYF. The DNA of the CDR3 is TGTGCCAGCAGTGCATCCGCGGGAGGTGCCTACGAGCAGTACTTC.

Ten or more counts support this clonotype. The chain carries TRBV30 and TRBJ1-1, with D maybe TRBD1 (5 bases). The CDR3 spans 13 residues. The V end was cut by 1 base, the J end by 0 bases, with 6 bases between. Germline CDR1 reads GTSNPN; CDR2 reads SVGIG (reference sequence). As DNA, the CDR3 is TGTGCCTGGAGTGCAGGGTTGAACACTGAAGCTTTCTTT. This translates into CAWSAGLNTEAFF.

CDR3 nucleotides: TGTGCCAGCAGCGGCCAGGGGGGCGGCGAGCAGTACTTC. Protein: CASSGQGGGEQYF. The genes are TRBV25-1 and TRBJ2-7; weak D call: TRBD1 (7 bases). This CDR3 is built from 13 residues. Germline CDR1 and CDR2: MGHDK and SYGVNS. The ends were cut back, 6 bases at V and 6 bases at J, with 15 bases in the middle.